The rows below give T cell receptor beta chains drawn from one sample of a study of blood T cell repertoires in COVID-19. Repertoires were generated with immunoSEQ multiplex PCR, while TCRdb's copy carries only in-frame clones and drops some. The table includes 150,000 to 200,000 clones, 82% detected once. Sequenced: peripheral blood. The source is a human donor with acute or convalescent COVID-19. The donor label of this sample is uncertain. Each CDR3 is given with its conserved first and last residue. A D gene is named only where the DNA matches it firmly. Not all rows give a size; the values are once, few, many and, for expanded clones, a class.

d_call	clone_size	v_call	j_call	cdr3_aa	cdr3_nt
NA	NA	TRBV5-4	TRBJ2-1	CASSWGVYEQFF	TGTGCCAGCAGCTGGGGAGTCTATGAGCAGTTCTTC
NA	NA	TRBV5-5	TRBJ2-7	CASSFHAGLSYEQYF	TGTGCCAGCAGCTTCCATGCGGGCCTCTCCTACGAGCAGTACTTC
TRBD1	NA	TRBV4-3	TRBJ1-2	CASSQDLGVRGLTWGYTF	TGCGCCAGCAGCCAAGATCTGGGCGTTAGGGGGCTGACCTGGGGCTACACCTTC
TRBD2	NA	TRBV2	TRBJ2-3	CASRAIAGGADTQYF	TGTGCCAGCAGGGCCATAGCGGGAGGAGCAGATACGCAGTATTTT
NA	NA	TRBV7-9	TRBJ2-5	CASSLRSGIETQYF	TGTGCCAGCAGCTTACGGTCGGGGATTGAGACCCAGTACTTC
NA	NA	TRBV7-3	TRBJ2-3	CASSLRRGGTDTQYF	TGTGCCAGCAGCTTAAGACGAGGAGGCACAGATACGCAGTATTTT
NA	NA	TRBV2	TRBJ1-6	CASSATDHYNSPLHF	TGTGCCAGCAGTGCGACAGACCACTATAATTCACCCCTCCACTTT
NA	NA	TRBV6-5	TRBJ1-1	CASSATGYSTEAFF	TGTGCCAGCAGCGCAACAGGGTATAGCACTGAAGCTTTCTTT
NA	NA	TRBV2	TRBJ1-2	CASSQRTDQNYGYTF	TGTGCCAGCAGTCAACGGACAGACCAGAACTATGGCTACACCTTC
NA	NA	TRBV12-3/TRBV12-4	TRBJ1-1	CASSLAENTEAFF	TGTGCCAGCAGTTTGGCCGAGAACACTGAAGCTTTCTTT
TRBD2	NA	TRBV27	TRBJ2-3	CASSPYSSGRSTDTQYF	TGTGCCAGCAGTCCTTACTCTAGCGGAAGGAGCACAGATACGCAGTATTTT
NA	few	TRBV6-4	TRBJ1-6	CASSERGDNSPLHF	TGTGCCAGCAGTGAGCGGGGGGACAATTCACCCCTCCACTTT
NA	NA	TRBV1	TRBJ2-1	CTSSHKKGSDSGSFPYNEQFF	TGCACCAGCAGCCACAAAAAAGGAAGTGACAGCGGGAGTTTTCCATACAATGAGCAGTTCTTC
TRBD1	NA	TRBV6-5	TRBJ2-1	CASRRQGAFNEQFF	TGTGCCAGCAGAAGACAGGGGGCGTTCAATGAGCAGTTCTTC
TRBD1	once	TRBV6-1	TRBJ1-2	CASSVVGTGVSYGYTF	TGTGCCAGCAGTGTGGTTGGGACAGGGGTTAGTTATGGCTACACCTTC
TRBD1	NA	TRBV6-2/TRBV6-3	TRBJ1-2	CASSLQGIYGYTF	TGTGCCAGCAGTCTACAGGGGATCTATGGCTACACCTTC
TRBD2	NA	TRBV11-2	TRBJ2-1	CASSIAGYLYNEQFF	TGTGCCAGCAGTATAGCGGGGTATTTATACAATGAGCAGTTCTTC
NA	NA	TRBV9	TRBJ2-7	CASSVGASYEQYF	TGTGCCAGCAGCGTAGGCGCCTCCTACGAGCAGTACTTC
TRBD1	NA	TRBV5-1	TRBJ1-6	CASSPNGGQGNSPLHF	TGCGCCAGCAGCCCGAATGGAGGACAGGGGAATTCACCCCTCCACTTT
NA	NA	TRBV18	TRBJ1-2	CASSYADSGYTF	TGTGCCAGCTCATATGCCGACTCTGGCTACACCTTC
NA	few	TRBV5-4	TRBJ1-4	CASSFSPNEKLFF	TGTGCCAGCAGCTTTAGCCCGAATGAAAAACTGTTTTTT
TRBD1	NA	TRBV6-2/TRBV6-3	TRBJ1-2	CASSPLAGAGGTIYGYTF	TGTGCCAGCAGCCCCCTGGCAGGGGCAGGGGGCACTATCTATGGCTACACCTTC
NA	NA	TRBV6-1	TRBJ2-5	CASSETGRQEYF	TGTGCCAGCAGTGAAACGGGGAGGCAGGAGTACTTC
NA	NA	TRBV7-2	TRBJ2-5	CASSLASGRRETQYF	TGTGCCAGCAGCTTAGCTTCGGGGAGGCGGGAGACCCAGTACTTC
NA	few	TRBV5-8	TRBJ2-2	CASTQRRGGPGGELFF	TGTGCCAGCACCCAACGGAGGGGGGGGCCAGGCGGGGAGCTGTTTTTT
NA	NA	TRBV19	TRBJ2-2	CASSIGYPMNTGELFF	TGTGCCAGTAGTATAGGCTACCCTATGAACACCGGGGAGCTGTTTTTT
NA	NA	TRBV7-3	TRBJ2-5	CASSSGTSLETQYF	TGTGCCAGCAGCTCCGGGACTTCCCTGGAGACCCAGTACTTC
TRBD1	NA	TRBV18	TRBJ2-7	CASSPSSRQGYEQYF	TGTGCCAGCTCACCTTCCTCCCGACAGGGGTACGAGCAGTACTTC
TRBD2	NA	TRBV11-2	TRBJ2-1	CASSLGGTSAFYNEQFF	TGTGCCAGCAGTCTAGGAGGGACTAGCGCCTTCTACAATGAGCAGTTCTTC
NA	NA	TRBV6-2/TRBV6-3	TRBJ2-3	CASSYLGATDTQYF	TGTGCCAGCAGTTACCTAGGGGCCACAGATACGCAGTATTTT
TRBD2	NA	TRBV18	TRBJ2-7	CASSGLAASYEQYF	TGTGCCAGCTCAGGACTAGCGGCGTCCTACGAGCAGTACTTC
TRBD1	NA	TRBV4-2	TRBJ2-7	CASGPIDRGYEQYF	TGTGCCAGCGGTCCGATTGACAGGGGTTACGAGCAGTACTTC
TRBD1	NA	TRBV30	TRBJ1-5	CAWNDRAGSNQPQHF	TGTGCCTGGAACGACAGGGCGGGAAGCAATCAGCCCCAGCATTTT
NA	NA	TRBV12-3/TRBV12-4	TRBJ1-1	CASSLGGITEAFF	TGTGCCAGCAGTTTGGGAGGGATCACTGAAGCTTTCTTT
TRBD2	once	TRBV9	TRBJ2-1	CASSARAGNSYNEQFF	TGTGCCAGCAGCGCCCGAGCGGGAAACTCCTACAATGAGCAGTTCTTC
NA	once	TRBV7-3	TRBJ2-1	CASSLSGSVSYNEQFF	TGTGCCAGCAGCTTAAGCGGGTCGGTCTCCTACAATGAGCAGTTCTTC
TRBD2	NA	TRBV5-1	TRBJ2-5	CASSSAGGSLQETQYF	TGCGCCAGCAGCAGCGCGGGAGGGAGCCTCCAAGAGACCCAGTACTTC
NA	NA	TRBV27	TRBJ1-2	CASISRRGLTGYGYTF	TGTGCCAGCATCTCCCGTAGGGGCCTAACAGGCTATGGCTACACCTTC
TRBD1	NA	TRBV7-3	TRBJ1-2	CASSSDRGLYGYTF	TGTGCCAGCAGCTCGGACAGGGGGCTTTATGGCTACACCTTC
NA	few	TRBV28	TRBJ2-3	CASSLGQRTDTQYF	TGTGCCAGCAGTTTAGGGCAGCGCACAGATACGCAGTATTTT